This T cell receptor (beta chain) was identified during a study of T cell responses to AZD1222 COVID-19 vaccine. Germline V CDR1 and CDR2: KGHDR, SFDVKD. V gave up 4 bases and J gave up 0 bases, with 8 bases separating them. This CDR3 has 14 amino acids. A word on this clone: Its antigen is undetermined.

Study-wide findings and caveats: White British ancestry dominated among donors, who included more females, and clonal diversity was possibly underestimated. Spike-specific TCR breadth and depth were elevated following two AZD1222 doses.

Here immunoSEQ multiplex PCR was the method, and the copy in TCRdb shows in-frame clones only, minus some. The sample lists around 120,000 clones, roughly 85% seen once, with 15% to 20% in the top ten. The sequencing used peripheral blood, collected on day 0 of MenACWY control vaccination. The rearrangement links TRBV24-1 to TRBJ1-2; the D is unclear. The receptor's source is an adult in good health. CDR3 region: CATSEADSNYGYTF. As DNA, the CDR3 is TGTGCCACCAGTGAGGCAGATTCTAACTATGGCTACACCTTC.